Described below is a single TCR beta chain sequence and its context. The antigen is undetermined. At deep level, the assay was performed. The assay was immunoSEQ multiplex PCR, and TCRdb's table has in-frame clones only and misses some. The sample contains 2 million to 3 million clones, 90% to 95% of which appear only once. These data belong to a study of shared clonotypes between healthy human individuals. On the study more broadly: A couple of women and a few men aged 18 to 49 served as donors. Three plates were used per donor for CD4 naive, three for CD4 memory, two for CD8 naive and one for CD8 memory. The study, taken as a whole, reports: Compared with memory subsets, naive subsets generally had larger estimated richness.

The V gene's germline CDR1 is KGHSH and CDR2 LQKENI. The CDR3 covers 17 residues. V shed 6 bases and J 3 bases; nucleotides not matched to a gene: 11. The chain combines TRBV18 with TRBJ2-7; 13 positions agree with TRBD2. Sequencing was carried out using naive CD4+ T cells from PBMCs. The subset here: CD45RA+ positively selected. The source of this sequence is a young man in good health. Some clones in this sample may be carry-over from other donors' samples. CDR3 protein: CASSSGTSGTLIYEQYF. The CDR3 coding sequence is TGTGCCAGCTCGTCCGGGACTAGCGGGACCCTTATCTACGAGCAGTACTTC. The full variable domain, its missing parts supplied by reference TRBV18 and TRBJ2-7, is NAGVMQNPRHLVRRRGQEARLRCSPMKGHSHVYWYRQLPEEGLKFMVYLQKENIIDESGMPKERFSAEFPKEGPSILRIQQVVRGDSAAYFCASSSGTSGTLIYEQYFGPGTRLTVT.